This T cell receptor beta chain appears in the sequencing data of a study of regulatory T cells in long-lasting Graves disease. Construction of the TCR beta libraries employed iRepertoire HTBI primers in conjunction with Arm-PCR of CDR3 regions. TCRdb analysed the multiplex PCR reads with MiXCR anew, one entry per CDR3 protein. Of under 450,000 distinct CDR3 sequences listed, 20% to 25% are singletons. The time point denotes: persistent/refractory GD, antithyroid drugs over 5 years with positive TRAb. Researchers made the TCR library from RNA that was extracted from PBMCs. CDR1 and CDR2 from the germline V gene are SGHRS and YFSETQ. The CDR3 length is 13 residues. V lost 2 bases to trimming and J lost 7 bases, with 13 bases between them.

This chain uses TRBV5-1 with TRBJ2-7, with D possibly TRBD1 on 7 matching bases. The receptor's source is a female donor with Graves disease. The sequences come from peripheral blood mononuclear cells (PBMCs), collected when the disease was refractory, from a patient treated with antithyroid drugs. The CDR3 DNA is TGCGCCAGCAGCTTCGACAGGGCGGGGGAGCAGTACTTC. As protein: CASSFDRAGEQYF.